This is a list of T cell receptor beta chains from one sample in a study of neurological immune-mediated disorders. TCRdb re-derived calls from the 5' RACE reads in MiXCR, one entry per CDR3 protein. Here the sample spans about 58,000 distinct CDR3 sequences, about 3.3% being singletons. The material sequenced was PBMCs. These receptors were taken from a woman between 55 and 75 years old with multiple sclerosis. CDR3s leave out the opening cysteine and the closing phenylalanine or tryptophan. The D gene is left open where the match is weak.

j_call: TRBJ2-5; d_call: -; v_call: TRBV24-1; cdr3_aa: ATSAGGAETQY
j_call: TRBJ2-7; d_call: TRBD1; v_call: TRBV28; cdr3_aa: ASSPTGGDEQY
j_call: TRBJ2-3; d_call: -; v_call: TRBV2; cdr3_aa: ASPGQKRDTQY
j_call: TRBJ2-3; d_call: -; v_call: TRBV12-3/TRBV12-4; cdr3_aa: ASSWDSYTDTQY
j_call: TRBJ2-3; d_call: -; v_call: TRBV29-1; cdr3_aa: SVAFVTQY
j_call: TRBJ1-1; d_call: -; v_call: TRBV7-2; cdr3_aa: ASSLRQYTEAF
j_call: TRBJ2-7; d_call: TRBD1; v_call: TRBV6-5; cdr3_aa: ASSYSDRGSYEQY
j_call: TRBJ1-2; d_call: -; v_call: TRBV28; cdr3_aa: ASSLNTGYT
j_call: TRBJ1-6; d_call: -; v_call: TRBV11-2; cdr3_aa: ASSSPGRRNSTLN
j_call: TRBJ2-5; d_call: -; v_call: TRBV6-5; cdr3_aa: ASKQRGHGETQY